Shown below are 8 T cell receptor beta chains from a single sample sequenced in a study of shared clonotypes between healthy human individuals. Naive CD8 populations comprised CD45RO-negative cells positively selected for CCR7, excluding terminally differentiated effector memory CD45RA+ cells. Sequenced by immunoSEQ multiplex PCR; TCRdb stores in-frame clones only, minus some. The sample has about 2.2 million clones; approximately 94% are singletons. Material: naive CD8+ T cells from PBMCs. The origin of the receptors is a man aged 18 to 30 in good health. Some clones in this sample may be carry-over from other donors' samples.

V is TRBV11-1 and J is TRBJ2-2, with D uncertain. Germline V gives CDR1 SGHAT, CDR2 FQDESV (reference sequence). The CDR3 covers 18 residues. Trimming shortened V by 3 bases and J by 6 bases, and 23 bases separated the two germline ends. CDR3 nucleotide sequence: TGTGCCAGCAGCTTTTCTTCTGGTAGGGTTGTAAGATCCGGGGAGCTGTTTTTT. It yields the protein CASSFSSGRVVRSGELFF.

The chain employs TRBV7-2 and TRBJ2-7, with D maybe TRBD2 (6 bases). The germline gives CDR1 SGHTA, CDR2 FQGNSA. This CDR3 has 15 amino acids. V was cut by 1 base and J by 4 bases, with 14 bases left in between. In DNA, the CDR3 is TGTGCCAGCAGCTTAGTCCCCGGGAGTAAGTACGAGCAGTACTTC. It yields the protein CASSLVPGSKYEQYF.

The chain recombines TRBV2 with TRBJ1-2; 7 bases map to TRBD1. The CDR3 contains 16 residues. CDR1 SNHLY and CDR2 FYNNEI come from the germline V gene. Trimming cost V 0 bases and J 3 bases; bases outside gene matches: 7. CDR3 bases: TGTGCCAGCAGTGAAGCGGGGACAGCGATTTACTATGGCTACACCTTC. Its translation is CASSEAGTAIYYGYTF.

This chain connects TRBV28 to TRBJ1-2; TRBD1 matches 7 bases. The germline V gene encodes CDR1 MDHEN and CDR2 SYDVKM. V gave up 2 bases and J gave up 4 bases; unmatched junction bases: 10. This CDR3 is 16 amino acids long. The CDR3 sequence: CASSLKPRDSIYGYTF. For the CDR3, the DNA is TGTGCCAGCAGTTTAAAACCCCGGGACAGCATCTATGGCTACACCTTC.

The chain combines TRBV28 with TRBJ2-1; the D gene is possibly TRBD2 (6 bases). Germline CDR1 reads MDHEN; CDR2 reads SYDVKM. With 5 bases removed from V and 0 bases from J, the gap between germline ends came to 23 bases. CDR3 size: 19 residues. The CDR3 coding sequence is TGTGCCAGCAGTCCCCGCATAACGCCCGGGACTCCCTCCTACAATGAGCAGTTCTTC. Translation gives CASSPRITPGTPSYNEQFF. Together with reference TRBV28 and TRBJ2-1, the CDR3 gives the full variable domain: DVKVTQSSRYLVKRTGEKVFLECVQDMDHENMFWYRQDPGLGLRLIYFSYDVKMKEKGDIPEGYSVSREKKERFSLILESASTNQTSMYLCASSPRITPGTPSYNEQFFGPGTRLTVL.

The V call is TRBV28, the J call TRBJ1-4, with TRBD1 matching over 8 bases. The CDR3 length is 15 residues. The J segment lost 6 bases and the V segment lost 5 bases, leaving 8 bases of the junction unmatched. CDR1 and CDR2 from the germline V gene are MDHEN and SYDVKM. This CDR3 is CASSLYNRGDEKLFF. CDR3 bases: TGTGCCAGCAGTCTGTACAACAGGGGGGATGAAAAACTGTTTTTT.

The chain carries TRBV28 and TRBJ2-4; 9 bases align to TRBD1. The CDR3 extends over 18 amino acids. V lost 3 bases to trimming and J lost 3 bases; unmatched junction nucleotides: 12. CDR1 is MDHEN, CDR2 SYDVKM, per germline. Here the CDR3 DNA reads TGTGCCAGCAGTTTGTCTCCGGGACAGGGTAGGAGCAAAAACATTCAGTACTTC. Its translation is CASSLSPGQGRSKNIQYF.

The chain joins TRBV7-3 to TRBJ1-1; D unclear. Germline V CDR1 and CDR2: SGHTA, FQGTGA. The CDR3 totals 15 residues. The germline V and J ends were trimmed by 5 bases and 5 bases, with 18 bases remaining between them. The CDR3 here is CASSVLGKIETEAFF. The DNA for the CDR3 is TGTGCCAGCAGCGTCCTAGGGAAGATTGAGACTGAAGCTTTCTTT.